This T cell receptor beta chain was observed in a study of T cell responses to AZD1222 COVID-19 vaccine. After removal of 5 bases from V and 8 bases from J, the junction contained 8 bases not matched to a gene. Germline CDR1 MDHEN, CDR2 SYDVKM. This CDR3 contains 14 residues. Method: immunoSEQ multiplex PCR; TCRdb's copy keeps in-frame clones and lacks some. This table has about 73,000 clones, roughly 89% appearing once. The TCR comes from an adult who received the AZD1222 COVID-19 vaccine. The chain carries TRBV28 and TRBJ1-2; TRBD1 matches at 10 bases. Sequencing was performed on peripheral blood, taken 28 days after the second AZD1222 dose. The CDR3 coding sequence is TGTGCCAGCAGTCCACCGACAGGGGGCAGGGGCTACACCTTC. This encodes CASSPPTGGRGYTF.